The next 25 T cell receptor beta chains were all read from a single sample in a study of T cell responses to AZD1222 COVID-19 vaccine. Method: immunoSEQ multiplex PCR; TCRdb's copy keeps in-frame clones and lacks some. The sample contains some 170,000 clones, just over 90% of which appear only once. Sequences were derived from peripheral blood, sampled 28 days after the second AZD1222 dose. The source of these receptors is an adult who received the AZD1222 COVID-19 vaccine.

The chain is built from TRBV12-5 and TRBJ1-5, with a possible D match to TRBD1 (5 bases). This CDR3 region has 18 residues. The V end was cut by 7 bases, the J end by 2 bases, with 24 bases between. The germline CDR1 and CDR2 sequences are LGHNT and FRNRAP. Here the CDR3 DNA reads TGTGCTAGTGTCGACAGACGCCTATTTCAATTTGGCAATCAGCCCCAGCATTTT. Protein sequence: CASVDRRLFQFGNQPQHF. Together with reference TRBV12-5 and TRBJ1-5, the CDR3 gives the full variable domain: DARVTQTPRHKVTEMGQEVTMRCQPILGHNTVFWYRQTMMQGLELLAYFRNRAPLDDSGMPKDRFSAEMPDATLATLKIQPSEPRDSAVYFCASVDRRLFQFGNQPQHFGDGTRLSIL.

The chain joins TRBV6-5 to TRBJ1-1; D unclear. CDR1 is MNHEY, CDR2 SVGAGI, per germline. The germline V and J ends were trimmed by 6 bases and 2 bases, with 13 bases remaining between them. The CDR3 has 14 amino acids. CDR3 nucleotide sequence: TGTGCCAGCAGGCAACAGTATCCAAACACTGAAGCTTTCTTT. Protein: CASRQQYPNTEAFF.

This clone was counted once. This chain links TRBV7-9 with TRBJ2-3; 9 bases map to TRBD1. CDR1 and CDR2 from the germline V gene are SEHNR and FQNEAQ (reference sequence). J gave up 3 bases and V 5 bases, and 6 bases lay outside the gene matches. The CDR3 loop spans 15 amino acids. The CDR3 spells CASSHETGGTDTQYF. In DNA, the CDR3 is TGTGCCAGCAGCCATGAGACAGGGGGGACAGATACGCAGTATTTT.

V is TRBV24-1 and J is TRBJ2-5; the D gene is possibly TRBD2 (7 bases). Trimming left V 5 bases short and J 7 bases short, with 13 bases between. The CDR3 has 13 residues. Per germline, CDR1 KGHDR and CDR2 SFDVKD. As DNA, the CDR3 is TGTGCCACCAGTGCCGGGGGCGGGGGGACCCAGTACTTC. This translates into CATSAGGGGTQYF.

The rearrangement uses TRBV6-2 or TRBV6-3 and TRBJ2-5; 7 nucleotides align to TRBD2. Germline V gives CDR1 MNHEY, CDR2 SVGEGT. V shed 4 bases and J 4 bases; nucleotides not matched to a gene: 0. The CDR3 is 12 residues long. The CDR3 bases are TGTGCCAGCAGTTCGGGGGGAGAGACCCAGTACTTC. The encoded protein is CASSSGGETQYF.

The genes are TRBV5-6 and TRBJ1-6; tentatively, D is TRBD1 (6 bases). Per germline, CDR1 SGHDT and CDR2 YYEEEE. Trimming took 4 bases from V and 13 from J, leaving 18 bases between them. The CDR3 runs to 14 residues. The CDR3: CASSPTGAQRPLHF. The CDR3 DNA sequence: TGTGCCAGCAGCCCCACGGGGGCGCAAAGGCCCCTCCACTTT.

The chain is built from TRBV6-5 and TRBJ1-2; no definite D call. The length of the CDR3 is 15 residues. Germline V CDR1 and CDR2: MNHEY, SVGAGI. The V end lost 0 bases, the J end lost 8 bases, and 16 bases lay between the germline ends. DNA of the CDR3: TGTGCCAGCAGTTACTCGATGTGGGCCCCGGGGGGCTACACCTTC. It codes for CASSYSMWAPGGYTF.

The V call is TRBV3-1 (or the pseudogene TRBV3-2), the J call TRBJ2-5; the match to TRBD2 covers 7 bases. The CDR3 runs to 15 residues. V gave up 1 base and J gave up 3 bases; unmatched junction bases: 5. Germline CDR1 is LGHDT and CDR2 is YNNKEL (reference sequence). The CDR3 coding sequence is TGTGCCAGCAGCCAAGCCGGGACTATCGAAGAGACCCAGTACTTC. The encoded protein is CASSQAGTIEETQYF.

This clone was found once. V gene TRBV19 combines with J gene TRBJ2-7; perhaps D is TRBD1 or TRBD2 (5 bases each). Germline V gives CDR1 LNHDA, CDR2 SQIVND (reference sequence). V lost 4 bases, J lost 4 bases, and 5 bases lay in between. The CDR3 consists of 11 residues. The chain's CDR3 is CASSRGYEQYF. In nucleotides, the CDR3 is TGTGCCAGTAGTAGGGGGTACGAGCAGTACTTC.

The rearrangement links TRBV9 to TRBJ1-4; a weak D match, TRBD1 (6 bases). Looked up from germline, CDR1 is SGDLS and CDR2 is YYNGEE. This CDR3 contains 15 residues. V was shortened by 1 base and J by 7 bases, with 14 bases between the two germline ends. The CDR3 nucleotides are TGTGCCAGCAGCGTATGGGGGCTGGGGGGTGAAAAACTGTTTTTT. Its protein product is CASSVWGLGGEKLFF.

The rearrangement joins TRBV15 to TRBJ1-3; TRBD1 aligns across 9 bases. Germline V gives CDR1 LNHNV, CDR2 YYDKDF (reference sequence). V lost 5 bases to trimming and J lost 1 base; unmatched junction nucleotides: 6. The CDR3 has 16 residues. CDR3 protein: CATSVIQGASGNTIYF. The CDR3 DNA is TGTGCCACCAGCGTCATACAGGGGGCGTCTGGAAACACCATATATTTT.

CDR3 coding DNA: TGTGCCATCAGGGGAGGAGGAGGGCAGGGAGGCGATGGCTACACCTTC. Its translation is CAIRGGGGQGGDGYTF. This chain uses TRBV10-3 with TRBJ1-2; the D gene is possibly TRBD1 (5 bases). Per the germline V gene, CDR1 is ENHRY and CDR2 is SYGVKD. CDR3 size: 16 residues. Trimming cost V 6 bases and J 6 bases, with 23 bases left between them.

The CDR3 reads CASSPRTQGNSGNTIYF. The CDR3 DNA sequence: TGTGCCAGCAGCCCCAGAACACAGGGGAACTCTGGAAACACCATATATTTT. The chain uses TRBV3-1 (or the pseudogene TRBV3-2) and TRBJ1-3; 7 positions agree with TRBD1. The CDR3 runs 17 residues. V shed 4 bases, J shed 0 bases, and the junction held 9 bases outside the gene matches. Germline-derived CDR1 and CDR2 are LGHDT and YNNKEL (reference sequence).

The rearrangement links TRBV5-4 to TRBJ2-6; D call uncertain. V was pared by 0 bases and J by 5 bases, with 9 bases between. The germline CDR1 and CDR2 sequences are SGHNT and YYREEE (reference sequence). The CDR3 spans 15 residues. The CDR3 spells CASSLEGPRANVLTF. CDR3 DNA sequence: TGTGCCAGCAGCTTGGAGGGCCCCAGGGCCAACGTCCTGACTTTC. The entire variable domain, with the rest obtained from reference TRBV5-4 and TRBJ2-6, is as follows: ETGVTQSPTHLIKTRGQQVTLRCSSQSGHNTVSWYQQALGQGPQFIFQYYREEENGRGNFPPRFSGLQFPNYSSELNVNALELDDSALYLCASSLEGPRANVLTFGAGSRLTVL.

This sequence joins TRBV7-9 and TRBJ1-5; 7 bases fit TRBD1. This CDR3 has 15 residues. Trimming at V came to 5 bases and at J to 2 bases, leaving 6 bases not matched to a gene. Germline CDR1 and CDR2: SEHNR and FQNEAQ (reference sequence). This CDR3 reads CASSPGTEGNQPQHF. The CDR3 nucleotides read TGTGCCAGCAGCCCCGGGACAGAAGGCAATCAGCCCCAGCATTTT.

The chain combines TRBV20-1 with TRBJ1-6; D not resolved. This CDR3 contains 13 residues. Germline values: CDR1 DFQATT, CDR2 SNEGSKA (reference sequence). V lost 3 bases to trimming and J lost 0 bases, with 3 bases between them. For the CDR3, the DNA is TGCAGTGCTAGTCACTCCTATAATTCACCCCTCCACTTT. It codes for CSASHSYNSPLHF.

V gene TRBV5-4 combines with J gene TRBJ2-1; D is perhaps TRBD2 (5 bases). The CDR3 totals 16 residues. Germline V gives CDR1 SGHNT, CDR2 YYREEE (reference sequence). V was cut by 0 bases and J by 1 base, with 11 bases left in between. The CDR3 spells CASSLGGSWSYNEQFF. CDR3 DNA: TGTGCCAGCAGCTTGGGTGGGAGTTGGTCCTACAATGAGCAGTTCTTC.

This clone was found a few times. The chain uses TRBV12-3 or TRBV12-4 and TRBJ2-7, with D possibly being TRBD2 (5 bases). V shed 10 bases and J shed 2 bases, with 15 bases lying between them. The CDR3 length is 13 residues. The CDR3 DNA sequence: TGTGCCACCGGGCGCGGGCAGGCCTACGAGCAGTACTTC. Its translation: CATGRGQAYEQYF.

CDR3 in DNA: TGTGCCAGCAGCCAAGGAATCCTCGGTGAAAAACTGTTTTTT. Translation gives CASSQGILGEKLFF. V and J are TRBV3-1 (or the pseudogene TRBV3-2) and TRBJ1-4, with D uncertain. Germline V gene lookup returns CDR1 LGHDT and CDR2 YNNKEL (reference sequence). This CDR3 region has 14 residues. The V gene lost 1 base and the J gene lost 7 bases, with 10 bases spanning the gap.

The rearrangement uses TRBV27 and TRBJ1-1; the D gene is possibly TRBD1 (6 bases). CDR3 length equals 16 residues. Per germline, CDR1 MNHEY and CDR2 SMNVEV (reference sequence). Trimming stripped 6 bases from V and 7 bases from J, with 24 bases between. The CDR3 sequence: CASRPSGALTGGEAFF. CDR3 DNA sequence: TGTGCCAGCAGACCCTCGGGGGCCCTGACGGGCGGTGAAGCTTTCTTT.

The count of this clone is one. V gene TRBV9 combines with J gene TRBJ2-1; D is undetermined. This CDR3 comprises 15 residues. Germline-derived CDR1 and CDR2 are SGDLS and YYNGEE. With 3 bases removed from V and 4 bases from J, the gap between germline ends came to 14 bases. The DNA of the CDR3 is TGTGCCAGCAGCGACCCCGCCAGTAGATACAATGAGCAGTTCTTC. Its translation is CASSDPASRYNEQFF.

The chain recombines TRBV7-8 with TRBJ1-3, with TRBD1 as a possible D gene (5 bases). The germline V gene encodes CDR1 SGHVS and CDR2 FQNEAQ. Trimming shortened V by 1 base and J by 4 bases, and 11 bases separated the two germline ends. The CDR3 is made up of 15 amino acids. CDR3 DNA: TGTGCCAGCAGCTTAGACGGGGGGTTGGGAAACACCATATATTTT. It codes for CASSLDGGLGNTIYF.

CDR3 region: CASSERQGSYEQYF. CDR3 in DNA: TGTGCCAGCAGTGAAAGGCAGGGCTCCTACGAGCAGTACTTC. This rearrangement joins TRBV2 to TRBJ2-7; D is perhaps TRBD1 (5 bases). In germline, CDR1 is SNHLY, CDR2 FYNNEI. This CDR3 is built from 14 residues. The V end was cut by 2 bases, the J end by 0 bases, with 8 bases between.

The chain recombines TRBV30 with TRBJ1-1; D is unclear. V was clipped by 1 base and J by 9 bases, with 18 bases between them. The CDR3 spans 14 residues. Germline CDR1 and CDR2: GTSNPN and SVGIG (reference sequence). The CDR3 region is CAWSAVRRGNKAFF. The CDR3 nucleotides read TGTGCCTGGAGTGCCGTCAGGAGAGGAAATAAAGCTTTCTTT.

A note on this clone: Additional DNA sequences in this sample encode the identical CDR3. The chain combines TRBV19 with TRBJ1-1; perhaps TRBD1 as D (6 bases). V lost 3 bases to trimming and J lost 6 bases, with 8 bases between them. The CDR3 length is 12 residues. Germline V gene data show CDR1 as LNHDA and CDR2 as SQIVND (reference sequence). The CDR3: CASSIGGPEAFF. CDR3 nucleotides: TGTGCCAGTAGTATTGGGGGGCCTGAAGCTTTCTTT.